The 32 T cell receptor beta chains reported below all come from one sample, sequenced in a study of CD8 T cells in Susac syndrome. Reverse transcription of roughly 0.5 to 1 ug RNA was performed with random hexamers. TCRdb ran MiXCR on the immunoSEQ multiplex PCR reads and lists one entry per CDR3 protein. In the table there are around 280,000 distinct CDR3 sequences, just over 90% of which are singletons. Input material: CD4+ T cells from PBMCs. The receptor set was obtained from a human donor with multiple sclerosis.

The chain uses TRBV5-1 and TRBJ1-2; the D is unclear. V lost 4 bases and J lost 8, with 15 bases in between. This CDR3 spans 13 amino acids. Germline V gene lookup returns CDR1 SGHRS and CDR2 YFSETQ. The CDR3: CASSPPAEIGYTF. In nucleotides, the CDR3 is TGCGCCAGCAGCCCTCCAGCCGAGATCGGCTACACCTTC.

The CDR3 loop reads CSARDLSGSGTDTQYF. CDR3 coding DNA: TGCAGTGCTAGAGATCTGAGCGGGAGCGGGACAGATACGCAGTATTTT. The chain couples TRBV20-1 to TRBJ2-3, with 8 bases aligning to TRBD2. This CDR3 contains 16 residues. The germline V gene encodes CDR1 DFQATT and CDR2 SNEGSKA (reference sequence). V dropped 0 bases and J dropped 3; count of bases not matched to a gene: 8.

The chain recombines TRBV20-1 with TRBJ1-5, with D hard to call. Germline CDR1 is DFQATT and CDR2 is SNEGSKA (reference sequence). V lost 1 base and J lost 1, with 5 bases in between. The CDR3 is made up of 13 amino acids. CDR3 nucleotides: TGCAGTGCTAGAGTCTCCAGCAATCAGCCCCAGCATTTT. It specifies CSARVSSNQPQHF.

The rearrangement joins TRBV19 to TRBJ1-3; D gene unclear. Germline CDR1 and CDR2: LNHDA and SQIVND (reference sequence). V lost 11 bases, J lost 0 bases, and 11 bases lay in between. The CDR3 covers 13 residues. The CDR3 nucleotides read TGTGCCGCGGACGGCAGCTCTGGAAACACCATATATTTT. Translating it yields CAADGSSGNTIYF. Full variable domain (rest looked up from reference TRBV19 and TRBJ1-3): DGGITQSPKYLFRKEGQNVTLSCEQNLNHDAMYWYRQDPGQGLRLIYYSQIVNDFQKGDIAEGYSVSREKKESFPLTVTSAQKNPTAFYLCAADGSSGNTIYFGEGSWLTVV.

This chain connects TRBV29-1 to TRBJ2-3; perhaps TRBD2 as D (7 bases). Trimming took off 6 bases at V and 6 bases at J, with 13 bases between the two ends. Germline V gene data show CDR1 as SQVTM and CDR2 as ANQGSEA. The CDR3 runs 12 residues. The chain's CDR3 is CSVRRGPDTQYF. DNA for the CDR3: TGCAGCGTCCGGCGGGGGCCTGATACGCAGTATTTT.

J is TRBJ2-7 and V is TRBV7-9; 9 bases are shared with TRBD2. Germline V lookup: CDR1 SEHNR, CDR2 FQNEAQ (reference sequence). The CDR3 has 13 amino acids. Trimming cost V 5 bases and J 3 bases; bases outside gene matches: 2. CDR3 nucleotides: TGTGCCAGCAGCCTTAGCGGGGGCTACGAGCAGTACTTC. Its protein product is CASSLSGGYEQYF. Together with reference TRBV7-9 and TRBJ2-7, the CDR3 gives the full variable domain: DTGVSQNPRHKITKRGQNVTFRCDPISEHNRLYWYRQTLGQGPEFLTYFQNEAQLEKSRLLSDRFSAERPKGSFSTLEIQRTEQGDSAMYLCASSLSGGYEQYFGPGTRLTVT.

The rearrangement uses TRBV4-2 and TRBJ2-2; D possibly uses TRBD1 or TRBD2 (6 bases each). The germline V gene has CDR1 LGHNA and CDR2 YNFKEQ. Trimming pared 6 bases from V and 3 bases from J, leaving 17 bases between. The CDR3 loop spans 16 amino acids. DNA for the CDR3: TGTGCCAGCAGACCCGACAGGTGGGGGGACACCGGGGAGCTGTTTTTT. It yields the protein CASRPDRWGDTGELFF.

In nucleotides, the CDR3 is TGTGCCAGCAGCCCAATAGCGGGGGGAGCTTTCTTT. Protein product: CASSPIAGGAFF. This chain uses TRBV16 with TRBJ1-1, with a weak D call TRBD1 (5 bases). CDR3 length: 12 residues. Trimming took 4 bases from V and 10 from J, leaving 13 bases between them. Germline V gives CDR1 KGHSY, CDR2 FQNENV. Full variable domain (rest looked up from reference TRBV16 and TRBJ1-1): GEEVAQTPKHLVRGEGQKAKLYCAPIKGHSYVFWYQQVLKNEFKFLISFQNENVFDETGMPKERFSAKCLPNSPCSLEIQATKLEDSAVYFCASSPIAGGAFFGQGTRLTVV.

V and J are TRBV4-2 and TRBJ2-5; tentative D call: TRBD2 (5 bases). Germline V gene data show CDR1 as LGHNA and CDR2 as YNFKEQ. The CDR3 spans 17 residues. Trimming took 0 bases from V and 2 from J, leaving 16 bases between them. CDR3 sequence: CASSQEVSGSGQETQYF. CDR3 DNA: TGTGCCAGCAGCCAAGAAGTAAGCGGTTCGGGACAAGAGACCCAGTACTTC.

The chain joins TRBV29-1 to TRBJ1-1; D is unresolved. The CDR3 is 12 residues long. In germline, CDR1 is SQVTM, CDR2 ANQGSEA. Between the trimmed V and J ends, which lost 8 bases and 1 base, there was a span of 11 bases. In DNA form, the CDR3 reads TGCAGCCCAGTAAAGGGGAACACTGAAGCTTTCTTT. Its translation: CSPVKGNTEAFF.

This sequence joins TRBV6-2 or TRBV6-3 and TRBJ2-1; D ambiguous. CDR3 length: 15 residues. Germline V gene data show CDR1 as MNHEY and CDR2 as SVGEGT. Trimming left V 5 bases short and J 4 bases short, with 15 bases between. The CDR3, as DNA: TGTGCCAGCAGTCGGACGTTAGGCGTTTACAATGAGCAGTTCTTC. Its translation: CASSRTLGVYNEQFF.

This clonotype was seen more than once but under ten times. The chain links TRBV19 to TRBJ2-7, with D tentatively TRBD2 (5 bases). The CDR3 spans 14 residues. Trimming removed 0 bases at V and 1 base at J, with 7 bases between. The germline gives CDR1 LNHDA, CDR2 SQIVND (reference sequence). The CDR3 DNA sequence: TGTGCCAGTAGTATAGAACGGGGTTCCTACGAGCAGTACTTC. Translating it yields CASSIERGSYEQYF.

In DNA form, the CDR3 reads TGTGCCAGCAGTTTACTACAGGGAGTCGGAAACACCATATATTTT. Amino acid sequence: CASSLLQGVGNTIYF. The J gene is TRBJ1-3, the V gene TRBV12-3 or TRBV12-4, with D tentatively TRBD1 (6 bases). The CDR3 runs to 15 residues. The V end was cut by 2 bases, the J end by 4 bases, with 12 bases between.

The chain carries TRBV2 and TRBJ2-1; no definite D call. V was trimmed by 3 bases and J by 8 bases, leaving 17 bases between them. CDR3 length: 15 amino acids. Germline loops: CDR1 SNHLY, CDR2 FYNNEI. CDR3 coding DNA: TGTGCCAGCAGTGACCCCGCACTCCCCTCGGATGAGCAGTTCTTC. Translating it yields CASSDPALPSDEQFF.

The chain couples TRBV7-2 to TRBJ2-5; tentatively, D is TRBD2 (6 bases). Trimming cost V 5 bases and J 4 bases, with 17 bases left between them. CDR3 length equals 15 residues. In germline, CDR1 is SGHTA, CDR2 FQGNSA. DNA of the CDR3: TGTGCCAGCAGCCCGAGCGGGTCGGCGGGAGAGACCCAGTACTTC. As protein: CASSPSGSAGETQYF.

This clonotype appeared once. The chain recombines TRBV15 with TRBJ2-1, with 15 bases matching TRBD2. Germline CDR1 and CDR2: LNHNV and YYDKDF (reference sequence). With V trimmed by 1 base and J by 0 bases, 16 bases remained unmatched. There are 23 residues in the CDR3. In DNA form, the CDR3 reads TGTGCCACCAGCAGAGCTGGACTAGCGGGAGGGCCGAGCCCCTTAAGCTCCTACAATGAGCAGTTCTTC. Its protein product is CATSRAGLAGGPSPLSSYNEQFF.

The V and J genes are TRBV2 and TRBJ2-5, with 8 nucleotides matching TRBD2. The CDR3 is 15 amino acids. The V gene end was trimmed by 1 base and the J gene end by 5 bases; junction bases not matched to a gene: 6. The germline V gene encodes CDR1 SNHLY and CDR2 FYNNEI. The CDR3 DNA sequence: TGTGCCAGCAGTGAAGTAGCGGGGATGGGGGAGACCCAGTACTTC. Amino acids: CASSEVAGMGETQYF. Looking up the rest from reference TRBV2 and TRBJ2-5 gives the full variable domain: EPEVTQTPSHQVTQMGQEVILRCVPISNHLYFYWYRQILGQKVEFLVSFYNNEISEKSEIFDDQFSVERPDGSNFTLKIRSTKLEDSAMYFCASSEVAGMGETQYFGPGTRLLVL.

The chain recombines TRBV20-1 with TRBJ1-5; no firm D call. This CDR3 is 13 amino acids long. The V gene's germline CDR1 is DFQATT and CDR2 SNEGSKA (reference sequence). The V and J ends lost 2 bases and 2 bases respectively, with 7 bases between them. CDR3 DNA: TGCAGTGCTAGAAAACCAGGCAATCAGCCCCAGCATTTT. Amino acids: CSARKPGNQPQHF.

The V call is TRBV20-1, the J call TRBJ1-1, with D unresolved. The CDR3 extends over 15 amino acids. The V gene lost 6 bases and the J gene lost 0 bases, with 17 bases spanning the gap. CDR1 DFQATT and CDR2 SNEGSKA come from the germline V gene (reference sequence). The CDR3 DNA reads as TGCAGTGCAACGGACCCGGGGAGGATGAACACTGAAGCTTTCTTT. It specifies CSATDPGRMNTEAFF.

This clonotype was seen a single time. The CDR3 protein is CSARPQGPSTGELFF. The DNA for the CDR3 is TGCAGTGCTAGACCCCAGGGACCGTCCACCGGGGAGCTGTTTTTT. The chain carries TRBV20-1 and TRBJ2-2; D assignment may be TRBD1 or TRBD2 (5 bases each). Germline V gene lookup returns CDR1 DFQATT and CDR2 SNEGSKA (reference sequence). CDR3 size: 15 residues. V lost 2 bases and J lost 4, with 14 bases in between.

The chain combines TRBV30 with TRBJ1-1; D is perhaps TRBD1 (6 bases). The ends were cut back, 8 bases at V and 1 base at J, with 32 bases in the middle. Germline assignment: CDR1 GTSNPN and CDR2 SVGIG (reference sequence). The CDR3 spans 19 residues. This CDR3 is CAHPHTYHRAGIGNTEAFF. CDR3 nucleotide sequence: TGTGCCCACCCACACACCTACCACAGGGCAGGCATAGGGAACACTGAAGCTTTCTTT.

The chain links TRBV19 to TRBJ2-1; D not certain. Germline lookup yields CDR1 LNHDA and CDR2 SQIVND (reference sequence). V shed 1 base and J shed 6 bases, with 10 bases lying between them. The CDR3 consists of 14 residues. CDR3 in DNA: TGTGCCAGTAGTATAGGTACCCCTACCAATGAGCAGTTCTTC. Translated: CASSIGTPTNEQFF.

The rearrangement joins TRBV19 to TRBJ1-3; D gene uncertain. The CDR3 runs to 13 residues. Trimming shortened V by 9 bases and J by 1 base, and 10 bases separated the two germline ends. Germline values: CDR1 LNHDA, CDR2 SQIVND (reference sequence). The CDR3 region has the DNA TGTGCCAGCCGACACGTATCTGGAAACACCATATATTTT. Its translation is CASRHVSGNTIYF.

The CDR3 nucleotides are TGTGCCAGCAGGCACCCCTCAGGGTCACAAAAAGAGACCCAGTACTTC. It yields the protein CASRHPSGSQKETQYF. This chain joins TRBV28 and TRBJ2-5; a possible D gene is TRBD1 (5 bases). CDR3 length: 16 residues. V dropped 6 bases and J dropped 3 bases, with 20 bases sitting between them. Germline V lookup: CDR1 MDHEN, CDR2 SYDVKM.

This clonotype was picked up one time. The gene calls are TRBV6-2 or TRBV6-3 and TRBJ1-2; the D gene is possibly TRBD1 (6 bases). The V end was cut by 5 bases, the J end by 0 bases, with 13 bases between. Germline values: CDR1 MNHEY, CDR2 SVGEGT. CDR3 length equals 15 residues. CDR3 amino acids: CASSLRTESNYGYTF. The CDR3, as DNA: TGTGCCAGCAGTCTCAGGACAGAATCTAACTATGGCTACACCTTC.

J is TRBJ2-7 and V is TRBV19; D gene ambiguous. The CDR3 sequence is 13 residues long. The V gene lost 3 bases and the J gene lost 5 bases, with 11 bases spanning the gap. The germline CDR1 and CDR2 sequences are LNHDA and SQIVND (reference sequence). The CDR3 DNA reads as TGTGCCAGTAGTATCGGGTGGGCTGACGAGCAGTACTTC. This gives the protein CASSIGWADEQYF.

The CDR3 region is CASMFWGTGGDTQYF. The DNA for the CDR3 is TGTGCCAGCATGTTCTGGGGGACAGGTGGAGATACGCAGTATTTT. The chain is built from TRBV27 and TRBJ2-3; 8 bases agree with TRBD1. After removal of 7 bases from V and 5 bases from J, the junction contained 11 bases not matched to a gene. The germline V gene encodes CDR1 MNHEY and CDR2 SMNVEV (reference sequence). This CDR3 has 15 amino acids.

The chain joins TRBV10-2 to TRBJ2-2; 8 bases are a match to TRBD2. This CDR3 spans 18 amino acids. Germline-derived CDR1 and CDR2 are WSHSY and SAAADI. With V trimmed by 3 bases and J by 0 bases, 9 bases remained unmatched. In nucleotides, the CDR3 is TGCGCCAGCAGTGAAAGCGGGGGCGGGCGTGCGAACACCGGGGAGCTGTTTTTT. This codes for CASSESGGGRANTGELFF.

This clonotype is a singleton in its sample. The gene calls are TRBV29-1 and TRBJ2-2, with TRBD2 identical over 11 bases. J gave up 4 bases and V 5 bases, and 6 bases lay outside the gene matches. Germline V lookup: CDR1 SQVTM, CDR2 ANQGSEA. CDR3 size: 15 residues. CDR3 nucleotides: TGCAGCGTTTCTGGGACTAGCGGACCCACCGGGGAGCTGTTTTTT. Translated: CSVSGTSGPTGELFF.

This sequence joins TRBV9 and TRBJ1-1; 7 bases are a match to TRBD1. After removal of 3 bases from V and 7 bases from J, the junction contained 12 bases not matched to a gene. There are 15 residues in the CDR3. The germline gives CDR1 SGDLS, CDR2 YYNGEE. The DNA for the CDR3 is TGTGCCAGCAGCGCGCAGGGGGGCGGGGGGCATGAAGCTTTCTTT. Its translation is CASSAQGGGGHEAFF.

The chain couples TRBV12-3 or TRBV12-4 to TRBJ1-2; a possible D gene is TRBD1 (6 bases). The CDR3 has 14 amino acids. Trimming shortened V by 0 bases and J by 6 bases, and 11 bases separated the two germline ends. The CDR3 protein is CASSLAGHGNGYTF. CDR3 coding DNA: TGTGCCAGCAGTTTAGCGGGACACGGAAATGGCTACACCTTC.

This sequence joins TRBV19 and TRBJ2-1; TRBD2 agrees at 9 bases. V was pared by 5 bases and J by 5 bases, with 10 bases of the junction left unmatched. Germline V CDR1 and CDR2: LNHDA, SQIVND (reference sequence). The CDR3 is 16 amino acids. The CDR3 coding sequence is TGTGCCAGTAGTGAAGCGGGGGGCCGAATACACAATGAGCAGTTCTTC. Amino acid sequence: CASSEAGGRIHNEQFF.